The 17 T cell receptor beta chains reported below all come from one sample, sequenced in a study of blood T cell repertoires in COVID-19. Assay used: immunoSEQ multiplex PCR; TCRdb lists only in-frame clones, some missing. Among some 240,000 clones listed, roughly 80% were seen once. Material: peripheral blood. These receptors all come from a woman aged 80 or over with acute or convalescent COVID-19.

The chain recombines TRBV12-3 or TRBV12-4 with TRBJ1-2, with 7 positions matching TRBD1. CDR3 length equals 13 residues. V gave up 2 bases and J gave up 14 bases; unmatched junction bases: 11. CDR3 nucleotide sequence: TGTGCCAGCAGTTTACGACAGGGAACGGGTTGGACCTTC. This encodes CASSLRQGTGWTF.

The V gene is TRBV6-5, the J gene TRBJ2-3; possible D gene TRBD2, 5 bases. With 6 bases removed from V and 0 bases from J, the gap between germline ends came to 7 bases. Germline V CDR1 and CDR2: MNHEY, SVGAGI. The CDR3 sequence is 13 residues long. The DNA for the CDR3 is TGTGCCAGCAGCTGGACTAGCACAGATACGCAGTATTTT. Its translation: CASSWTSTDTQYF.

To note about this clone: This same CDR3 is encoded by further DNA sequences in the sample. This chain connects TRBV9 to TRBJ1-5; 7 positions agree with TRBD1. Unmatched junction bases numbered 2, after V lost 0 bases and J lost 2 bases. In germline, CDR1 is SGDLS, CDR2 YYNGEE. The CDR3 is made up of 15 amino acids. CDR3: CASSVGQGGNQPQHF. In DNA, the CDR3 is TGTGCCAGCAGCGTAGGGCAGGGGGGCAATCAGCCCCAGCATTTT.

The rearrangement links TRBV14 to TRBJ1-2, with 8 bases matching TRBD1. Germline V CDR1 and CDR2: SGHDN, FVKESK. With V trimmed by 4 bases and J by 4 bases, 8 bases remained unmatched. This CDR3 region has 15 residues. The CDR3 loop is CASSPGQGVGYGYTF. The CDR3 DNA follows: TGTGCCAGCAGCCCCGGACAGGGCGTGGGCTATGGCTACACCTTC.

The J gene is TRBJ2-1, the V gene TRBV12-3 or TRBV12-4, with D possibly TRBD2 on 7 matching bases. The CDR3 covers 13 residues. V was pared by 5 bases and J by 8 bases, with 13 bases between. The CDR3 DNA is TGTGCCAGCAGTAGAGAGGGGGGGGATGAGCAGTTCTTC. Translating gives CASSREGGDEQFF.

V gene TRBV24-1 combines with J gene TRBJ2-1; perhaps TRBD1 as D (6 bases). Trimming removed 3 bases at V and 4 bases at J, with 18 bases between. There are 17 residues in the CDR3. Germline V gives CDR1 KGHDR, CDR2 SFDVKD. This CDR3 reads CATSDTPGARYYNEQFF. The CDR3 bases are TGTGCCACCAGTGATACCCCAGGGGCCAGGTATTACAATGAGCAGTTCTTC.

V gene TRBV18 combines with J gene TRBJ1-4; D perhaps matches TRBD1 (5 bases). V lost 3 bases to trimming and J lost 4 bases, with 9 bases between them. This CDR3 region has 14 residues. Germline V CDR1 and CDR2: KGHSH, LQKENI. In nucleotides, the CDR3 is TGTGCCAGCTCACCCGCCGACAGTAATGAAAAACTGTTTTTT. Translated, it gives CASSPADSNEKLFF.

J is TRBJ1-6 and V is TRBV9; no clear D gene. V was clipped by 7 bases and J by 10 bases, with 15 bases between them. The length of the CDR3 is 13 residues. CDR1 and CDR2 from the germline V gene are SGDLS and YYNGEE. The DNA for the CDR3 is TGTGCCAGCGGGTTTTCGGGTGGGTCACCCCTCCACTTT. This translates into CASGFSGGSPLHF.

This chain links TRBV7-9 with TRBJ2-2, with 7 positions matching TRBD1. Germline trimming cut 2 bases from V and 5 bases from J; bases unmatched to any gene: 14. CDR3 size: 18 residues. Germline values: CDR1 SEHNR, CDR2 FQNEAQ (reference sequence). In DNA, the CDR3 is TGTGCCAGCAGCTTACCCGCAGGACGAGGGGGCAATACCGGGGAGCTGTTTTTT. As protein: CASSLPAGRGGNTGELFF.

This clone appeared a single time. The genes are TRBV3-1 (or the pseudogene TRBV3-2) and TRBJ2-1; 10 bases are a match to TRBD1. Trimming removed 4 bases from V and 5 bases from J; junction bases left unmatched: 2. This CDR3 is built from 14 residues. The germline CDR1 and CDR2 sequences are LGHDT and YNNKEL (reference sequence). The CDR3 sequence is CASSRGQGNNEQFF. For the CDR3, the DNA is TGTGCCAGCAGCCGGGGACAGGGGAACAATGAGCAGTTCTTC.

The gene calls are TRBV18 and TRBJ1-6; possible D gene TRBD1, 5 bases. CDR1 is KGHSH and CDR2 is LQKENI in the germline V gene. V lost 4 bases to trimming and J lost 10 bases, with 17 bases between them. CDR3 length equals 15 residues. CDR3 residues: CASSQTGSGRSPLHF. For the CDR3, the DNA is TGTGCCAGCTCACAGACCGGGTCAGGGAGGTCACCCCTCCACTTT.

The chain couples TRBV6-6 to TRBJ1-5, with D perhaps TRBD1 (5 bases). Trimming shortened V by 11 bases and J by 7 bases, and 9 bases separated the two germline ends. Germline lookup yields CDR1 MNHNY and CDR2 SVGAGI (reference sequence). The CDR3 covers 10 residues. Here the CDR3 reads CAGGVQPQHF. CDR3 bases: TGTGCCGGAGGGGTGCAGCCCCAGCATTTT.

The chain is built from TRBV4-2 and TRBJ1-4; D is perhaps TRBD1 (5 bases). Germline CDR1 is LGHNA and CDR2 is YNFKEQ. This CDR3 comprises 15 residues. V lost 1 base to trimming and J lost 5 bases, with 11 bases between them. The CDR3 spells CASSQVRRGNEKLFF. The CDR3, as DNA: TGTGCCAGCAGCCAAGTAAGGAGGGGAAATGAAAAACTGTTTTTT.

A few counts support this clone. J is TRBJ2-3 and V is TRBV7-8; no firm D call. With 5 bases removed from V and 3 bases from J, the gap between germline ends came to 9 bases. The CDR3 totals 13 residues. Germline V gene data show CDR1 as SGHVS and CDR2 as FQNEAQ. The CDR3 reads CASSLSGTDTQYF. The CDR3 DNA is TGTGCCAGCAGCCTCTCCGGGACAGATACGCAGTATTTT.

The chain uses TRBV7-9 and TRBJ1-6; D is unclear. CDR3 length equals 16 residues. Germline CDR1 and CDR2: SEHNR and FQNEAQ (reference sequence). V lost 4 bases to trimming and J lost 6 bases, with 16 bases between them. The CDR3 nucleotides read TGTGCCAGCAGCTCACGCGTCCTAGACGGTAATTCACCCCTCCACTTT. Translated: CASSSRVLDGNSPLHF.

The chain uses TRBV4-1 and TRBJ2-3, with D possibly being TRBD2 (7 bases). V lost 1 base and J 5 bases, leaving 19 bases between the germline ends. Germline loops: CDR1 MGHRA, CDR2 YSYEKL. The CDR3 runs to 17 residues. CDR3 region: CASSQVITGGPRDTQYF. CDR3 nucleotides: TGCGCCAGCAGCCAAGTTATAACGGGGGGCCCCCGAGATACGCAGTATTTT.

As DNA, the CDR3 is TGTGCCAGTAGTATCGGTCAGTCTAGTTATCAGCCCCAGCATTTT. Amino acid sequence: CASSIGQSSYQPQHF. The chain combines TRBV19 with TRBJ1-5; D remains unclear. Germline V CDR1 and CDR2: LNHDA, SQIVND (reference sequence). V lost 3 bases to trimming and J lost 5 bases, with 14 bases between them. The CDR3 runs to 15 residues.